This T cell receptor beta chain was captured by sequencing in a study of neurological immune-mediated disorders. This clonotype was recorded at least ten times. V shed 3 bases, J shed 4 bases, and the junction held 2 bases outside the gene matches. The CDR3 length is 14 residues. Described time point: technical triplicate 2. It was by 5'RACE with 10-nucleotide random UMIs that the cDNA was made. TCRdb re-called the 5' RACE reads through MiXCR, storing one row per CDR3 protein. Of tens of thousands of distinct CDR3 sequences listed, approximately 25% are singletons. The TCR originated in a man between 60 and 75 years old with HTLV-1-associated myelopathy (HAM/TSP). The genes are TRBV12-3 or TRBV12-4 and TRBJ2-3; TRBD2 agrees at 9 bases. The material sequenced was PBMCs. The CDR3 is CASSFGGRADTQYF. Here the CDR3 DNA reads TGTGCCAGCAGTTTCGGCGGGAGGGCAGATACGCAGTATTTT.